Listed here are 13 T cell receptor beta chains from one sample, sequenced in a study of siplizumab effects on memory and regulatory T cells. This table comes from immunoSEQ multiplex PCR, and its TCRdb copy is limited to in-frame clones, with some not included. Of about 91,000 clones detected, around 95% appear once; the ten largest clones hold around 0.03%. Sequencing was done on a sample of naive CD4+ T cells sorted from blood. These receptors were obtained from a human donor in good health.

This clone turned up a few times. The CDR3 nucleotides read TGTGCCAGCAGCTTTTTTCTTCAGCCCCAGCATTTT. Translating it yields CASSFFLQPQHF. V and J are TRBV7-9 and TRBJ1-5; unclear D gene. CDR1 SEHNR and CDR2 FQNEAQ come from the germline V gene (reference sequence). Trimming removed 3 bases at V and 6 bases at J, with 6 bases between. The CDR3 loop spans 12 amino acids. The full variable domain, in which reference TRBV7-9 and TRBJ1-5 provide the parts outside the CDR3, is DTGVSQNPRHKITKRGQNVTFRCDPISEHNRLYWYRQTLGQGPEFLTYFQNEAQLEKSRLLSDRFSAERPKGSFSTLEIQRTEQGDSAMYLCASSFFLQPQHFGDGTRLSIL.

The chain recombines TRBV28 with TRBJ2-3, with D uncertain. The V gene's germline CDR1 is MDHEN and CDR2 SYDVKM. The CDR3 consists of 12 residues. Trimming cost V 7 bases and J 8 bases, with 13 bases left between them. The DNA for the CDR3 is TGTGCCAGCATTACCTCCTCACTTACGCAGTATTTT. It encodes CASITSSLTQYF. Based on the CDR3 plus reference TRBV28 and TRBJ2-3, the full variable domain is DVKVTQSSRYLVKRTGEKVFLECVQDMDHENMFWYRQDPGLGLRLIYFSYDVKMKEKGDIPEGYSVSREKKERFSLILESASTNQTSMYLCASITSSLTQYFGPGTRLTVL.

The chain employs TRBV4-1 and TRBJ2-2; D is ambiguous. This CDR3 spans 17 amino acids. The germline V gene has CDR1 MGHRA and CDR2 YSYEKL. V was shortened by 4 bases and J by 1 base, with 16 bases between the two germline ends. The CDR3 here is CASSPTPGWGNTGELFF. The CDR3 DNA follows: TGCGCCAGCAGCCCCACTCCCGGGTGGGGGAACACCGGGGAGCTGTTTTTT.

The gene calls are TRBV4-2 and TRBJ1-1; D is possibly TRBD1 (6 bases). The germline gives CDR1 LGHNA, CDR2 YNFKEQ. V gave up 3 bases and J gave up 1 base, with 9 bases separating them. The CDR3 contains 14 residues. The DNA for the CDR3 is TGTGCCAGCAGCCACGACAGGTCGAACACTGAAGCTTTCTTT. Encoded protein: CASSHDRSNTEAFF.

This clone came up once. The rearrangement uses TRBV19 and TRBJ1-2; a possible D gene is TRBD1 (5 bases). V dropped 10 bases and J dropped 4 bases, with 19 bases sitting between them. There are 14 residues in the CDR3. Germline CDR1 reads LNHDA; CDR2 reads SQIVND (reference sequence). The CDR3 here is CAISSPGSPYGYTF. The CDR3 nucleotides are TGTGCCATCTCCTCCCCAGGGTCCCCCTATGGCTACACCTTC.

The chain couples TRBV6-5 to TRBJ2-7; tentatively, D is TRBD1 (6 bases). Germline-derived CDR1 and CDR2 are MNHEY and SVGAGI. Trimming removed 7 bases at V and 2 bases at J, with 15 bases between. The CDR3 sequence is 14 residues long. The CDR3 loop reads CASMTRDKTYEQYF. The CDR3 DNA reads TGTGCCAGCATGACCCGGGACAAGACCTACGAGCAGTACTTC.

CDR3 in amino acids: CASSSQRGTETQYF. CDR3 DNA sequence: TGTGCCAGCAGCTCGCAGCGGGGGACAGAGACCCAGTACTTC. J is TRBJ2-5 and V is TRBV7-2; 8 nucleotides align to TRBD2. The V and J ends lost 4 bases and 4 bases, in that order; junction bases with no gene match: 5. The length of the CDR3 is 14 residues. The germline gives CDR1 SGHTA, CDR2 FQGNSA. Using reference TRBV7-2 and TRBJ2-5 for the parts outside the CDR3, the full variable domain is GAGVSQSPSNKVTEKGKDVELRCDPISGHTALYWYRQSLGQGLEFLIYFQGNSAPDKSGLPSDRFSAERTGGSVSTLTIQRTQQEDSAVYLCASSSQRGTETQYFGPGTRLLVL.

V and J are TRBV30 and TRBJ1-1; TRBD1 is a possible D gene (5 bases). This CDR3 contains 13 residues. Between the trimmed V and J ends, which lost 0 bases and 5 bases, there was a span of 10 bases. Germline V gene sequence: CDR1 GTSNPN, CDR2 SVGIG (reference sequence). This chain's CDR3 is CAWSVQVETEAFF. The CDR3 DNA follows: TGTGCCTGGAGTGTACAGGTAGAGACTGAAGCTTTCTTT. Combining the CDR3 with reference TRBV30 and TRBJ1-1 gives the whole variable domain SQTIHQWPATLVQPVGSPLSLECTVEGTSNPNLYWYRQAAGRGLQLLFYSVGIGQISSEVPQNLSASRPQDRQFILSSKKLLLSDSGFYLCAWSVQVETEAFFGQGTRLTVV.

The chain couples TRBV19 to TRBJ1-1, with a weak D call TRBD1 (6 bases). The germline gives CDR1 LNHDA, CDR2 SQIVND (reference sequence). V was trimmed by 8 bases and J by 1 base, leaving 17 bases between them. There are 15 residues in the CDR3. CDR3 residues: CASRGGGGQNTEAFF. The CDR3 DNA reads as TGTGCCAGTCGTGGGGGCGGGGGACAGAACACTGAAGCTTTCTTT. Using reference TRBV19 and TRBJ1-1 for the parts outside the CDR3, the full variable domain is DGGITQSPKYLFRKEGQNVTLSCEQNLNHDAMYWYRQDPGQGLRLIYYSQIVNDFQKGDIAEGYSVSREKKESFPLTVTSAQKNPTAFYLCASRGGGGQNTEAFFGQGTRLTVV.

The J gene is TRBJ2-5, the V gene TRBV6-1; TRBD1 agrees at 8 bases. The DNA end favors TRBJ2-7, so the J call may be wrong. Germline V CDR1 and CDR2: MNHNS, SASEGT. This CDR3 is built from 15 residues. The CDR3 DNA is TGTGCCAGCCGAGTACAGACAGGGGCCTCCTACGAGCAGTACTTC. This codes for CASRVQTGASYEQYF.

The genes are TRBV30 and TRBJ2-3, with D unresolved. Germline V gives CDR1 GTSNPN, CDR2 SVGIG (reference sequence). The CDR3 runs to 15 residues. The V gene lost 0 bases and the J gene lost 4 bases, with 14 bases spanning the gap. Here the CDR3 reads CAWSVRGSLADTQYF. The CDR3 DNA is TGTGCCTGGAGTGTACGTGGTAGCTTGGCAGATACGCAGTATTTT.

The chain carries TRBV5-1 and TRBJ1-1; no clear D gene. Per germline, CDR1 SGHRS and CDR2 YFSETQ. The CDR3 sequence is 13 residues long. Trimming cost V 6 bases and J 1 base, with 10 bases left between them. CDR3 protein: CASTSGKNTEAFF. The CDR3 DNA follows: TGCGCCAGCACCTCGGGGAAGAACACTGAAGCTTTCTTT.

V gene TRBV11-2 combines with J gene TRBJ2-5; D unclear. The J call may be incorrect, as the DNA end agrees better with TRBJ2-7. CDR1 SGHAT and CDR2 FQNNGV come from the germline V gene. The CDR3 has 14 residues. The CDR3, as DNA: TGTGCCAGCAGCTTAGATCCTCTCCCCTACGAGCAGTACTTC. It encodes CASSLDPLPYEQYF.